This T cell receptor (beta chain) was identified during a study of shared clonotypes between healthy human individuals. Findings and caveats of the study: Only blood was sampled, and tissue TCR repertoires likely differ from blood ones.

This CDR3 contains 14 residues. The V end was cut by 3 bases, the J end by 3 bases, with 10 bases between. The V gene's germline CDR1 is MDHEN and CDR2 SYDVKM. Measured with immunoSEQ multiplex PCR; TCRdb has only the in-frame clones, and not every one. In the table there are 550,000 to 800,000 clones, about 90% of which are singletons. CD8 memory cells included CD45RO+ cells plus CCR7-negative CD45RA+ TemRA cells. On this clone: The antigen remains unidentified. Other DNA sequences in the sample encode the same CDR3.

This sequence originates from a man aged 18 to 29 in good health. Some clones in this sample may be carry-over from other donors' samples. This chain connects TRBV28 to TRBJ2-3; D tentatively fits TRBD1 or TRBD2 (5 bases each). Sequences were obtained from memory CD8+ T cells from PBMCs. This sample's subset: CD45RO+ cells pooled with CCR7-negative TemRA cells. The CDR3 reads CASSLRGGTDTQYF. Here the CDR3 DNA reads TGTGCCAGCAGTTTGCGTGGGGGTACAGATACGCAGTATTTT.